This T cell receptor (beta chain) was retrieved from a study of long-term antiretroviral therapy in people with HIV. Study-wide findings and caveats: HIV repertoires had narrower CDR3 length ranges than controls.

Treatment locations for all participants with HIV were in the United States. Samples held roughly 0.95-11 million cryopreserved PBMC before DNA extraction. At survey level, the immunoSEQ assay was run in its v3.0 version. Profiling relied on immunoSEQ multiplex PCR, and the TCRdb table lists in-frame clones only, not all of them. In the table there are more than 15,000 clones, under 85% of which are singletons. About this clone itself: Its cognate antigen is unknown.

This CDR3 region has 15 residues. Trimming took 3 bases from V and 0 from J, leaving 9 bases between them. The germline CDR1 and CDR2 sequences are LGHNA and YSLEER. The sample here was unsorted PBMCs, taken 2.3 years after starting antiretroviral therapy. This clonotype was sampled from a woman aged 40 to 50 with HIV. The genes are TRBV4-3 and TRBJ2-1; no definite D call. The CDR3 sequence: CASSHGQPSYNEQFF. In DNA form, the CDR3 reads TGCGCCAGCAGCCACGGGCAGCCCTCCTACAATGAGCAGTTCTTC.